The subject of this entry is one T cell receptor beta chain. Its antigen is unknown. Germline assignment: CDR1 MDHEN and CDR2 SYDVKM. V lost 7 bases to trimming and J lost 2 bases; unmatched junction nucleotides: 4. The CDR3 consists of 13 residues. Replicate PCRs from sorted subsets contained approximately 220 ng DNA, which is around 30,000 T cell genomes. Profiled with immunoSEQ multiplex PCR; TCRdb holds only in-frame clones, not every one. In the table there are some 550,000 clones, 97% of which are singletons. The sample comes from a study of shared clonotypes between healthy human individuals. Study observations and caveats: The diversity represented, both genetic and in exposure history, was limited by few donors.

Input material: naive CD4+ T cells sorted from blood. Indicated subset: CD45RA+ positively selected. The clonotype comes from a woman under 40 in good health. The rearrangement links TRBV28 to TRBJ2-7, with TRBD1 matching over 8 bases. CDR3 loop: CASTPDRAYEQYF. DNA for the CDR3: TGTGCCAGCACCCCGGACAGGGCCTACGAGCAGTACTTC.